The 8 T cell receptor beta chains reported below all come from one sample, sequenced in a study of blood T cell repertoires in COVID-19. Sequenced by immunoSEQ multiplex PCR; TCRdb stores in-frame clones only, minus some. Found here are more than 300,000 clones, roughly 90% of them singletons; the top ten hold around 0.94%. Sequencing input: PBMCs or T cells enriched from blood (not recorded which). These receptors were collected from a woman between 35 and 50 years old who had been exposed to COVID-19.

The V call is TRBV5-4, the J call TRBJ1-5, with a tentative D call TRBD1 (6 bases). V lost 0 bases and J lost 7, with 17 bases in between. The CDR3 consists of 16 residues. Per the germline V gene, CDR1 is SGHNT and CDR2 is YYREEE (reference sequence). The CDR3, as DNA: TGTGCCAGCAGCTTGGGCGGGGGCCTGGCGGACCAGCCCCAGCATTTT. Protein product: CASSLGGGLADQPQHF.

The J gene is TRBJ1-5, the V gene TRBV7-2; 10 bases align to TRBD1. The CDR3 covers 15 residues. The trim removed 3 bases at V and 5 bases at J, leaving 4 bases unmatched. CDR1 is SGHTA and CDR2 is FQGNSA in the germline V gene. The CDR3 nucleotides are TGTGCCAGCAGCTTTGACAGGGGGCGGGATCAGCCCCAGCATTTT. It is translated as CASSFDRGRDQPQHF.

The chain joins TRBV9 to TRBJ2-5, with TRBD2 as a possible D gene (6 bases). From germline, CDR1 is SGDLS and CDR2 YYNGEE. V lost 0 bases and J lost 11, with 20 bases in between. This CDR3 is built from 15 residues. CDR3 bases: TGTGCCAGCAGCGTAGATGGGACTCCGGGCTTTCATCAGTACTTC. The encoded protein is CASSVDGTPGFHQYF.

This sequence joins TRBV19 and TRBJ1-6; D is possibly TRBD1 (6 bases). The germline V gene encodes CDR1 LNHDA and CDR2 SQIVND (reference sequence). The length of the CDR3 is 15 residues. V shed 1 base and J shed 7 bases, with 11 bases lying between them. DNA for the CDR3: TGTGCCAGTAGTATAGGTCAGGGGCAGAATTCACCCCTCCACTTT. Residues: CASSIGQGQNSPLHF.

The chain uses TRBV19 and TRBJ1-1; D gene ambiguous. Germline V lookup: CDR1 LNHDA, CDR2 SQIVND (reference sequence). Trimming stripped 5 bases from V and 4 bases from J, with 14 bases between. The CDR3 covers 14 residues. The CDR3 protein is CASSFPTRGTEAFF. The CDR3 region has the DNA TGTGCCAGTAGTTTCCCGACTCGGGGCACTGAAGCTTTCTTT.

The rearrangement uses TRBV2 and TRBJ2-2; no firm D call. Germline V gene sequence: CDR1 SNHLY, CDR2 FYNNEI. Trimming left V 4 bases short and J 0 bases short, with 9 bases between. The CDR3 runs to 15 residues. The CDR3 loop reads CASSVTVTNTGELFF. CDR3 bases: TGTGCCAGCAGTGTGACTGTTACGAACACCGGGGAGCTGTTTTTT.

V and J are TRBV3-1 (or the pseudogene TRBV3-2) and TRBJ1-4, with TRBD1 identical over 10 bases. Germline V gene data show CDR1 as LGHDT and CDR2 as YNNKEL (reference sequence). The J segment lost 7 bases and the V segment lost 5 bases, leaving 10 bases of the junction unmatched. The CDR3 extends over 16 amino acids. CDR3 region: CASSSTFRDRGEKLFF. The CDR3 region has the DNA TGTGCCAGCAGCTCAACTTTCCGGGACAGGGGTGAAAAACTGTTTTTT.

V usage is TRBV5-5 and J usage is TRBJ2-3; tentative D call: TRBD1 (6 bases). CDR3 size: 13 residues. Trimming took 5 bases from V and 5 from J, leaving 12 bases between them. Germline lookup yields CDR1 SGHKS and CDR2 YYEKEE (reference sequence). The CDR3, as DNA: TGTGCCAGCAGTCAGGGGTTTCAAGATACGCAGTATTTT. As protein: CASSQGFQDTQYF.